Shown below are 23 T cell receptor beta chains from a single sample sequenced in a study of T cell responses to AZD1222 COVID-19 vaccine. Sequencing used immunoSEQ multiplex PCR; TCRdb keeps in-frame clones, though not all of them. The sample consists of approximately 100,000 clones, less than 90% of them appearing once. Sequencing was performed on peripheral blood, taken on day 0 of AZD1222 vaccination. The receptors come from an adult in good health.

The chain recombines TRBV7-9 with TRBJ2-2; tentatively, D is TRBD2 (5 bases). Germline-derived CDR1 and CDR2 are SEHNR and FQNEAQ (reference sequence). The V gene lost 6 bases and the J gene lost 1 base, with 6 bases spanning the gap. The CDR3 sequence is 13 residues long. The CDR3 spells CASSRENTGELFF. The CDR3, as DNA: TGTGCCAGCAGTCGGGAGAACACCGGGGAGCTGTTTTTT.

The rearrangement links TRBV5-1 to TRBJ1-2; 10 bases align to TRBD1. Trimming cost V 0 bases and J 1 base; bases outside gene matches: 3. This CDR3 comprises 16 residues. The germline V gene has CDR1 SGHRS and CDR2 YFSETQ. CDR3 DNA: TGCGCCAGCAGCTTGGATGGACAGGGGGATAACTATGGCTACACCTTC. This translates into CASSLDGQGDNYGYTF. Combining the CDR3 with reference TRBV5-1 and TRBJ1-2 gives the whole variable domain KAGVTQTPRYLIKTRGQQVTLSCSPISGHRSVSWYQQTPGQGLQFLFEYFSETQRNKGNFPGRFSGRQFSNSRSEMNVSTLELGDSALYLCASSLDGQGDNYGYTFGSGTRLTVV.

The CDR3 region has the DNA TGTGCCAGCAGTGGCCGGGCCACGCGTGCGCCCCAGCATTTT. Its protein product is CASSGRATRAPQHF. The chain joins TRBV2 to TRBJ1-5; no clear D gene. Germline V gene data show CDR1 as SNHLY and CDR2 as FYNNEI. The CDR3 consists of 14 residues. Trimming shortened V by 4 bases and J by 9 bases, and 16 bases separated the two germline ends.

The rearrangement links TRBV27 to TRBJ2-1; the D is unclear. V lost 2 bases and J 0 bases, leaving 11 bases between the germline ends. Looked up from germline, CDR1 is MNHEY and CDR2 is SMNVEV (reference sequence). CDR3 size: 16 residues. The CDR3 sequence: CASSLNYQSSYNEQFF. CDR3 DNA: TGTGCCAGCAGTTTAAACTACCAGAGCTCCTACAATGAGCAGTTCTTC.

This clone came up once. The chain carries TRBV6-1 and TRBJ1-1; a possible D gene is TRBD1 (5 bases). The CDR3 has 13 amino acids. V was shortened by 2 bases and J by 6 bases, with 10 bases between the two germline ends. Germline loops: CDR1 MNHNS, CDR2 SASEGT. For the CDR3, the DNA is TGTGCCAGCAGTGAAACCGGGGGACCTGAAGCTTTCTTT. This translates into CASSETGGPEAFF.

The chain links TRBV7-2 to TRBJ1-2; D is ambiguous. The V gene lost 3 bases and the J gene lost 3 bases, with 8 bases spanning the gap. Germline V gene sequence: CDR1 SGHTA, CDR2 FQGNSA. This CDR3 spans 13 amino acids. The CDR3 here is CASSLAVDYGYTF. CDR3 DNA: TGTGCCAGCAGCTTGGCAGTTGACTATGGCTACACCTTC.

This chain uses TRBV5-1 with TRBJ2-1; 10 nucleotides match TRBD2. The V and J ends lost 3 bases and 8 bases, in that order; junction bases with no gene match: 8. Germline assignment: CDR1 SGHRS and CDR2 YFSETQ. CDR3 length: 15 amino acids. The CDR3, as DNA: TGCGCCAGCAGCTCGAATAGCGGGGGGATGGATGAGCAGTTCTTC. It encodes CASSSNSGGMDEQFF.

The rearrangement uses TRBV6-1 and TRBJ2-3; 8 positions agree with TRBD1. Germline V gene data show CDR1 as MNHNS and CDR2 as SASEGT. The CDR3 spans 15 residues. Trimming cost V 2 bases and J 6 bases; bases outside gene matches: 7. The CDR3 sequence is CASSEPQGAMDTQYF. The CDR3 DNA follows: TGTGCCAGCAGTGAACCCCAGGGGGCGATGGATACGCAGTATTTT.

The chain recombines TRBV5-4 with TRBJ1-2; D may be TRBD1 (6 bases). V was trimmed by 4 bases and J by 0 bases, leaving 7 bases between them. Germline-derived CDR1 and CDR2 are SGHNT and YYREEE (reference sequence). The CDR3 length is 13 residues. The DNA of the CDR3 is TGTGCCAGCAGCCGGACAGCTAACTATGGCTACACCTTC. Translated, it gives CASSRTANYGYTF.

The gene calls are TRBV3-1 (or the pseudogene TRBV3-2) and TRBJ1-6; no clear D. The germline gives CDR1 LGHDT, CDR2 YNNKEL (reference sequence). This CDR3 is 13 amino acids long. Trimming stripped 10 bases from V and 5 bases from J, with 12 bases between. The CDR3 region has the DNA TGTGCCACCTCTGGTCGCAATAATTCACCCCTCCACTTT. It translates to CATSGRNNSPLHF.

CDR3 loop: CASSEVAGAGDTQYF. The CDR3 region has the DNA TGTGCCAGCAGTGAAGTAGCGGGAGCCGGAGATACGCAGTATTTT. V usage is TRBV6-1 and J usage is TRBJ2-3; TRBD2 aligns across 9 bases. V trimming: 1 base; J trimming: 5 bases; junction bases outside the gene matches: 4. The CDR3 consists of 15 residues. From germline, CDR1 is MNHNS and CDR2 SASEGT.

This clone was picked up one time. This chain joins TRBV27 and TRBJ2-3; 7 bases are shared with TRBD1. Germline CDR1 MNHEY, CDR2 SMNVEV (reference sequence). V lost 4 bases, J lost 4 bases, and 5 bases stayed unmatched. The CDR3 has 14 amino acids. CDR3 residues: CASSYDRVADTQYF. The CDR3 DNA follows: TGTGCCAGCAGTTACGACAGGGTCGCAGATACGCAGTATTTT.

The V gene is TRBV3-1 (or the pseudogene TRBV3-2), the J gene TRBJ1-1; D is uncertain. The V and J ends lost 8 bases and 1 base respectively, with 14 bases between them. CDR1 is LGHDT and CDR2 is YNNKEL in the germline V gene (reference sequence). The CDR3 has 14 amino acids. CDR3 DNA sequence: TGTGCCAGCGCTCTTGGCCCACGGAACACTGAAGCTTTCTTT. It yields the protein CASALGPRNTEAFF.

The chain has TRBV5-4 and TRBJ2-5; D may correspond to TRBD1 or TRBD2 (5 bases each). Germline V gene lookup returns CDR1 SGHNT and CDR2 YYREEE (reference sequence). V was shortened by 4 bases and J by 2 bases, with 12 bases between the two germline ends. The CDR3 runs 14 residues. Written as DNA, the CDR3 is TGTGCCAGCAGCGCTACTTGGGGGCAAGAGACCCAGTACTTC. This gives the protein CASSATWGQETQYF.

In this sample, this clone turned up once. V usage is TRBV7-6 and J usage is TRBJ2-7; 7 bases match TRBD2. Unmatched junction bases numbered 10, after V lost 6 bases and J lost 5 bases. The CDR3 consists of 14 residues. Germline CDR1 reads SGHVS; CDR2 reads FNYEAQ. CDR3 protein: CASRGGGSVNEQYF. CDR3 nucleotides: TGTGCCAGCAGGGGGGGAGGGTCGGTAAACGAGCAGTACTTC. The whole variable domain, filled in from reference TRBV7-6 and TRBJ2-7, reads GAGVSQSPRYKVTKRGQDVALRCDPISGHVSLYWYRQALGQGPEFLTYFNYEAQQDKSGLPNDRFSAERPEGSISTLTIQRTEQRDSAMYRCASRGGGSVNEQYFGPGTRLTVT.

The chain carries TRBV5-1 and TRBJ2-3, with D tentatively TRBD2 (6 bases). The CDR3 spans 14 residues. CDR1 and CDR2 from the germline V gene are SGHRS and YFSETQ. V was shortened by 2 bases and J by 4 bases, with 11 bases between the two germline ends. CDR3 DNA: TGCGCCAGCAGCTTCGGCGGGGAGCCAGATACGCAGTATTTT. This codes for CASSFGGEPDTQYF.

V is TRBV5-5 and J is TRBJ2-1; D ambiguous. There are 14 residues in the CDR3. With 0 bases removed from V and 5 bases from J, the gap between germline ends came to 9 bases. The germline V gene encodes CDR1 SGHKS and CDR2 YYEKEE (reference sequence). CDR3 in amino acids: CASSLATANNEQFF. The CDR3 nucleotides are TGTGCCAGCAGCTTGGCCACAGCTAACAATGAGCAGTTCTTC.

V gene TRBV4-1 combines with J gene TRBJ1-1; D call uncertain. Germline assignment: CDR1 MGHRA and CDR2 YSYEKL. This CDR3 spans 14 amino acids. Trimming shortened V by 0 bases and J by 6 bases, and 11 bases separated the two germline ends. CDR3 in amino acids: CASSQEERFAEAFF. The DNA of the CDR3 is TGCGCCAGCAGCCAAGAGGAGAGGTTTGCTGAAGCTTTCTTT.

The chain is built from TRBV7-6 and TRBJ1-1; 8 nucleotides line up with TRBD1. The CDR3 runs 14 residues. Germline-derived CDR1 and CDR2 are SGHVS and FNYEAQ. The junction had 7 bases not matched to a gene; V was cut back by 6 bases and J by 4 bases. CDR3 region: CASRPTGGPTEAFF. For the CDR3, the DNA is TGTGCCAGCAGACCCACAGGGGGTCCCACTGAAGCTTTCTTT. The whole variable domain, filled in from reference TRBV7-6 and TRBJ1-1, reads GAGVSQSPRYKVTKRGQDVALRCDPISGHVSLYWYRQALGQGPEFLTYFNYEAQQDKSGLPNDRFSAERPEGSISTLTIQRTEQRDSAMYRCASRPTGGPTEAFFGQGTRLTVV.

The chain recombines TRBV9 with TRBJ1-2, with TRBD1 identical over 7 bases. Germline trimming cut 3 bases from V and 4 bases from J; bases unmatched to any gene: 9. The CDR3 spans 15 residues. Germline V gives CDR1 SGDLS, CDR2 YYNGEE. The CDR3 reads CASSASGDSSYGYTF. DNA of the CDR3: TGTGCCAGCAGCGCGAGTGGGGACAGTAGCTATGGCTACACCTTC.

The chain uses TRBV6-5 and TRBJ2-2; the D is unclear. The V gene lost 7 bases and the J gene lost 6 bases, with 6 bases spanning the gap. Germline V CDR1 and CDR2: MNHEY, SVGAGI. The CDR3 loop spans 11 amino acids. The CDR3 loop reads CASKIPGELFF. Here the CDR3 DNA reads TGTGCCAGCAAGATCCCCGGGGAGCTGTTTTTT.

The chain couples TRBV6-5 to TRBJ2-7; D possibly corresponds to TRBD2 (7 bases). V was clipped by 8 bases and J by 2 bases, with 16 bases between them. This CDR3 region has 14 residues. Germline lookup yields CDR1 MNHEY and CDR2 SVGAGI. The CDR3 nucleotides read TGTGCCAGCGGGGGGGGCAGGGTAACCTACGAGCAGTACTTC. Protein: CASGGGRVTYEQYF.

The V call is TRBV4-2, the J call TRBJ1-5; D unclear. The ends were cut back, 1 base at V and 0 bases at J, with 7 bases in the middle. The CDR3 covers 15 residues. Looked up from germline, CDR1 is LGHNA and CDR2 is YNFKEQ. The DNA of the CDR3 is TGTGCCAGCAGCCAAGTAAAAGATAGCAATCAGCCCCAGCATTTT. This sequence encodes CASSQVKDSNQPQHF.